This T cell receptor beta chain was retrieved from a study of T cell responses to AZD1222 COVID-19 vaccine (TCRdb year 2021). For the wider study: A total of under 250 trial participants underwent TCR sequencing, of whom 207 had received two doses of AZD1222 and 26 had received two doses of the MenACWY control vaccine. Trial participants were enrolled by age into 18-55, 56-69 and 70-plus year subgroups, with around 150, 28 and 57 TCR-sequenced participants respectively. The paper as a whole reports these results and caveats: After two AZD1222 doses, spike-specific TCR breadth and depth were significantly higher than at day 0 and than in MenACWY recipients. The 56-69-year group was small, and its depth increase did not reach significance, likely because of low power. Participants were mostly white British and included more females than males, and it was suggested by the authors that clonal diversity may have been underestimated. Conclusions about previously exposed vaccinees were limited because only a handful of AZD1222 recipients were SARS-CoV-2 seropositive at baseline. Because no samples from the day 14 peak response were available, repertoires could be characterized only after the peak T cell response. The vaccine-associated CD4 TCRs covered the entire spike protein, and the dominant responses fell in regions 160-218 and 743-854. Nearly half of unique spike-specific TCRs reportedly recognized epitopes outside regions mutated in the B.1.351 and B.1.1.7 variants.

Concerning this clone itself: No cognate antigen has been identified for it. Base qualities are not at hand, and no much larger clone is one base apart.

The sample's time point label is to be understood as: baseline before first vaccination. Read against the paper, the sample's treatment or condition label means: meningococcal conjugate vaccine given as trial control. The vaccinee samples were drawn from two UK trials, COV001 and COV002, one of which was a single-blind randomized controlled phase 2/3 trial testing AZD1222 (ChAdOx1 nCoV-19) in healthy adults. For TCRbeta chain sequencing, PBMC samples were collected from trial participants at day 0 and at day 28 after the second dose. Reading from cysteine to phenylalanine, the CDR3 counts 15 amino acids. The read is trimmed to its CDR3 DNA, 45 bases read in frame from base 1. Trimming removed 2 bases from V and 3 bases from J, leaving 13 bases between the germline ends. According to the germline V gene, CDR1 reads SGHTA and CDR2 reads FQGNSA. The CDR3 regions of human TCRbeta chains were analyzed by immunosequencing. Processing in the source paper ran as follows. Repertoire TCRs were checked for matches against a reference library of SARS-CoV-2-specific TCRs that had been generated using the MIRA antigen-specificity platform. Breadth was defined as the fraction of unique TCRs that were SARS-CoV-2-associated. Depth was defined as the fraction of total T cells that were SARS-CoV-2-associated. Each spike-specific TCR was assigned to its reactive spike region and to a CD4 or CD8 class using the MIRA data. Log10-transformed breadth and depth values were compared by one-way ANOVA with Sidak's multiple comparisons tests. TCRdb retrieved this table from immuneACCESS and kept in-frame rearrangements only. Not all clones are present; in checked studies, unresolved V genes account for under half, and no reason is known for the remainder. The V and J calls and the clone size are those of that table, but D and trimming were determined from the DNA. The sample has around 66,000 clones on record, about four fifths of them singletons. The ten largest clones capture about a quarter of the sample.

This specimen consisted of peripheral blood, obtained on day 0 of MenACWY control vaccination. The rearranged segments are TRBV7-2 and TRBJ2-5, with TRBD2 perhaps the D gene, on 7 matching bases. This receptor was taken from an adult in good health. In nucleotide form, the sequence is TGTGCCAGCAGCTTATCGGCGGGGGCTGAAGAGACCCAGTACTTC. Translation gives CASSLSAGAEETQYF.